This TCR beta chain was retrieved from a study of blood T cell repertoires in COVID-19. V lost 4 bases to trimming and J lost 4 bases, with 12 bases between them. The CDR3 has 13 amino acids. Germline values: CDR1 SGDLS, CDR2 YYNGEE. TCRdb's copy holds only in-frame clones and misses some; the assay was immunoSEQ multiplex PCR. The sample carries some 360,000 clones, over 75% recorded once. Seattle's cohort entered during active infection and was followed longitudinally. Sample: peripheral blood. The sequence was obtained from a woman aged 55-75 years with COVID-19, enrolled during active disease. This chain uses TRBV9 with TRBJ2-7; D remains ambiguous. For the CDR3, the DNA is TGTGCCAGCAGCCTAGGAAAGGAGTACGAGCAGTACTTC. As protein: CASSLGKEYEQYF.